The sequence of this T cell receptor beta chain was determined in a study of yellow fever vaccine responses in identical twins. Findings and limits, study-wide: As reported, the vaccine T cell response of twins seemed partly convergent and partly personalized.

To note about this clonotype: Its antigen is undetermined.

The CDR3 is 17 residues long. The ends lost 5 bases at V and 2 bases at J; junction bases unmatched: 10. Germline V gene sequence: CDR1 LNHNV, CDR2 YYDKDF (reference sequence). TCRdb used MiXCR to reprocess the RT-PCR reads, holding one entry per CDR3 protein. The sample lists under 2,000 distinct CDR3 sequences, around 90% occurring once. This chain uses TRBV15 with TRBJ2-1; 9 positions agree with TRBD1. The TCR originated in a woman under 30 who received the yellow fever vaccine. The source was T cells from blood (PBMCs), unsorted or a sorted subset (not recorded which), collected before or after yellow fever vaccination (not recorded which). The CDR3 loop reads CATSPDRGTSTYNEQFF. CDR3 coding DNA: TGTGCCACCAGCCCGGACAGGGGCACTAGCACCTACAATGAGCAGTTCTTC.